This is a list of T cell receptor beta chains from one sample in a study of patients and donors after allogeneic stem cell transplantation. TCRdb analysed the RT-PCR reads with MiXCR anew, one entry per CDR3 protein. The repertoire holds about a million distinct CDR3 sequences, over 15% seen once, with about 6% in the top ten. The sample taken for sequencing was blood, either unsorted or a sorted T cell fraction (not recorded which). All receptors come from a human donor who was either an allogeneic HSCT recipient or a stem cell or donor lymphocyte infusion donor (not recorded which). It is not recorded whose cells these are; they may come from a transplant donor. CDR3s include the opening cysteine and the closing phenylalanine or tryptophan. The D gene is left open where the match is weak. Expanded clones are given a class, and other clones once, few, many or no size at all.

D: TRBD2; size: few; V: TRBV3-1; J: TRBJ2-3; CDR3: CASSRFGTSGTDTQYF; DNA: TGTGCCAGCAGCCGTTTCGGGACTAGTGGCACAGATACGCAGTATTTT
D: -; size: few; V: TRBV5-1; J: TRBJ2-7; CDR3: CASSLNPRDYEQYF; DNA: TGCGCCAGCAGCTTGAACCCCCGGGACTACGAGCAGTACTTC
D: -; size: few; V: TRBV4-3; J: TRBJ2-7; CDR3: CASSQERVLGEGMYEQYF; DNA: TGCGCCAGCAGCCAAGAGAGGGTTTTGGGGGAAGGGATGTACGAGCAGTACTTC
D: -; size: few; V: TRBV6-1; J: TRBJ2-5; CDR3: CASSVSDSRGETQYF; DNA: TGTGCCAGCAGTGTTTCGGACAGCCGGGGTGAGACCCAGTACTTC
D: TRBD2; size: few; V: TRBV6-5; J: TRBJ2-7; CDR3: CASSYSGVSGAYEQYF; DNA: TGTGCCAGCAGTTACTCGGGGGTTAGCGGGGCCTACGAGCAGTACTTC
D: -; size: many; V: TRBV12-3/TRBV12-4; J: TRBJ1-2; CDR3: CASSEEGPWSYGYTF; DNA: TGTGCCAGCAGCGAGGAGGGTCCATGGAGCTATGGCTACACCTTC
D: -; size: -; V: TRBV6-1; J: TRBJ1-2; CDR3: CASSDGTSNYGYTF; DNA: TGTGCCAGCAGTGACGGGACATCTAACTATGGCTACACCTTC
D: -; size: -; V: TRBV6-5; J: TRBJ1-2; CDR3: CASSWDGLGGYTF; DNA: TGTGCCAGCAGTTGGGACGGTCTGGGCGGCTACACCTTC
D: TRBD1; size: -; V: TRBV2; J: TRBJ1-2; CDR3: CASYYDRAGGYTF; DNA: TGTGCCAGCTATTACGACAGGGCCGGAGGCTACACCTTC
D: TRBD1; size: few; V: TRBV7-2; J: TRBJ1-6; CDR3: CASSYSGGRMNSPLHF; DNA: TGTGCCAGCAGCTATTCAGGGGGGCGGATGAATTCACCCCTCCACTTT
D: -; size: -; V: TRBV6-1; J: TRBJ2-2; CDR3: CASKNRVRRELFF; DNA: TGTGCCAGCAAGAACAGGGTCAGGAGAGAGCTGTTTTTT
D: -; size: few; V: TRBV5-1; J: TRBJ2-2; CDR3: CASSLPPSQGSGELFF; DNA: TGCGCCAGCAGCTTACCCCCGTCGCAGGGTTCCGGGGAGCTGTTTTTT
D: TRBD1; size: few; V: TRBV7-2; J: TRBJ2-3; CDR3: CASSGQGQTDTQYF; DNA: TGTGCCAGCAGCGGACAGGGCCAAACAGATACGCAGTATTTT
D: TRBD1; size: few; V: TRBV12-3/TRBV12-4; J: TRBJ1-1; CDR3: CASSLGQGGGNTEAFF; DNA: TGTGCCAGCAGTTTGGGACAGGGAGGGGGGAACACTGAAGCTTTCTTT
D: TRBD1; size: -; V: TRBV9; J: TRBJ2-1; CDR3: CASSEGQGYFNEQFF; DNA: TGTGCCAGCAGCGAGGGACAGGGATATTTCAATGAGCAGTTCTTC